The T cell receptor beta chain under discussion was sequenced for a study of cytomegalovirus exposure and HLA in healthy donors. The V gene's germline CDR1 is SGHTA and CDR2 FQGNSA. This CDR3 comprises 15 residues. Trimming stripped 5 bases from V and 8 bases from J, with 16 bases between. The PCR had 60 Vbeta and 13 Jbeta primers. The method was immunoSEQ multiplex PCR; TCRdb's version includes in-frame clones alone and lacks a portion of them. This sample yields about 57,000 clones, of which more than 65% are seen a single time; about 2.7% belongs to the top ten. About this clone itself: The antigen remains undetermined.

The study's findings and limits: As a later analysis showed, a missense DCLRE1C variant was linked to trimming of TCR beta V- and J-genes. Cytomegalovirus status was reportedly diagnosed by the classifier with high specificity and sensitivity.

This rearrangement joins TRBV7-2 to TRBJ1-6, with a tentative D call TRBD1 (5 bases). The TCR originated in a woman between 25 and 40 years old in good health and CMV-seronegative. The material sequenced was PBMCs. CDR3 coding DNA: TGTGCCAGCAGCCCTCGGCAGGACACCCATTCACCCCTCCACTTT. Protein: CASSPRQDTHSPLHF.